This TCR beta chain emerged from a study of blood T cell repertoires in COVID-19. For the study at large: Samples taken during acute and convalescent COVID-19 were collected in the United States, Italy and Spain. T cells, B-cell-depleted T cells, or PBMCs provided the cDNA or gDNA that served as material.

Original processing methods: Estimates of nucleated cell counts were drawn from the amplification of reference gene primers. The repertoire was sequenced with immunoSEQ multiplex PCR; TCRdb's copy has only in-frame clones and lacks some. That table supplies the V and J calls and clone size; D and trimming were determined from the DNA. The table lists a few hundred thousand clones, around 90% of them singletons, with about 0.94% in the top ten. CDR1 and CDR2 from the germline V gene are SGDLS and YYNGEE. Trimming left V 0 bases short and J 7 bases short, with 13 bases between. This CDR3 comprises 15 residues.

The receptor's source is a woman aged 40 to 55 who had recovered from COVID-19. The rearrangement uses TRBV9 and TRBJ1-4; TRBD1 might be the D (5 bases). The specimen sequenced was peripheral blood. CDR3 in DNA: TGTGCCAGCAGCGTAGGAACGGGAGGGACTGAAAAACTGTTTTTT. Encoded protein: CASSVGTGGTEKLFF.